The clone carrying this TCR beta chain has a handful of counts. TCRdb re-analysed the RT-PCR reads in MiXCR, keeping a single row per CDR3 protein. The top ten hold 5% to 6.5% of the sample, which has roughly 880,000 distinct CDR3 sequences, about 20% seen once. The data belong to a study of patients and donors after allogeneic stem cell transplantation. Trimming removed 4 bases at V and 4 bases at J, with 16 bases between. Germline-derived CDR1 and CDR2 are SGHAT and FQNNGV. The CDR3 is made up of 15 amino acids. This TCR was sampled from a human donor who was either an allogeneic HSCT recipient or a stem cell or donor lymphocyte infusion donor (not recorded which). It is not recorded whose cells these are; they may come from a transplant donor. Specimen: blood, either unsorted or a sorted T cell fraction (not recorded which). The chain links TRBV11-2 to TRBJ1-2, with D perhaps TRBD1 (6 bases). The CDR3 DNA reads as TGTGCCAGCAGCTCCTCGGCCAGGGGCACCTATGGCTACACCTTC. Amino acids: CASSSSARGTYGYTF.